The source of this T cell receptor beta chain is a study of T cell repertoires and Cas9 in healthy adults. Study context: SpCas9-reactive CD4 and CD8 T cells were characterized for potency, cytotoxicity and lineage.

Germline CDR1 and CDR2: ENHRY and SYGVKD. CDR3 length: 11 amino acids. V was shortened by 3 bases and J by 7 bases, with 7 bases between the two germline ends. On this clone itself: Antigen unknown.

Some clones are missing from TCRdb's copy, which holds only in-frame ones; the method was immunoSEQ multiplex PCR. The sample holds 20,000 to 25,000 clones; 91% are singletons and the top ten take around 1.5%. Study conclusions and caveats: In vitro, SpCas9-reactive Tregs were reported to curb effector T cell proliferation and function.

Sequencing was carried out using CD4+ effector T cells (CD127+, CD25-, CD137-, CD154-) from PBMCs; culture status not recorded. The V gene is TRBV10-3, the J gene TRBJ2-7; D remains unclear. The receptor comes from a human donor in good health. CDR3 loop: CAISDLIEQYF. DNA of the CDR3: TGTGCCATCAGTGATTTGATAGAGCAGTACTTC.